This T cell receptor beta chain was captured by sequencing in a study of cytomegalovirus exposure and HLA in healthy donors. Findings of the study overall: The productive fraction for most TCR beta V segments was about 90% or about 30% in an earlier analysis.

The study ran its PCR with 60 Vbeta and 13 Jbeta primers. The method was immunoSEQ multiplex PCR; TCRdb's version includes in-frame clones alone and lacks a portion of them. The sample has 100,000 to 150,000 clones, and its top ten clones hold under 2%. Germline loops: CDR1 SGDLS, CDR2 YYNGEE. Trimming took 4 bases from V and 3 from J; bases not matched to a gene: 4. This CDR3 spans 14 amino acids. As to this clone: Its cognate antigen is unknown.

Sequenced: PBMCs. The chain recombines TRBV9 with TRBJ2-7, with 10 bases identical to TRBD1. The receptor's source is a man aged 18 to 30 in good health and CMV-seronegative. CDR3 region: CASSPGTGVYEQYF. The CDR3 bases are TGTGCCAGCAGCCCTGGGACAGGGGTCTACGAGCAGTACTTC.